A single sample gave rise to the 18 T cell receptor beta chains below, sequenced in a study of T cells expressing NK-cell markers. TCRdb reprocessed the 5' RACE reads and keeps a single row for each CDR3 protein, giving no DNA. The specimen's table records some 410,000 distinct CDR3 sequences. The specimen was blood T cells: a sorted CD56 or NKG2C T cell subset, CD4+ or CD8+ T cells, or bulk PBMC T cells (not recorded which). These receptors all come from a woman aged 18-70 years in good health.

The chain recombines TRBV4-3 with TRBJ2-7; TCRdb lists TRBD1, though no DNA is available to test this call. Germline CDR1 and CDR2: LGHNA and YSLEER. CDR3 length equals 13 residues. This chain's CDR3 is CASSQVDRVEQYF.

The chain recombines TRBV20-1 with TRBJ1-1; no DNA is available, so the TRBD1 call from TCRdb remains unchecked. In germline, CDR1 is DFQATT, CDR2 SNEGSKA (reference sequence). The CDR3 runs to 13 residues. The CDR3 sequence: CSAIPDSRSEAFF.

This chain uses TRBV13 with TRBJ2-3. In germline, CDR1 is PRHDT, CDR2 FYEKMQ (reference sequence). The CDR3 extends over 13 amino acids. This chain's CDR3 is CASSLPDADTQYF.

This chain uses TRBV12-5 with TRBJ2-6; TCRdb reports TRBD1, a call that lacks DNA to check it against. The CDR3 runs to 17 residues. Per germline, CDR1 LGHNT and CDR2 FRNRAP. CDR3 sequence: CASGRGNLNSGANVLTF.

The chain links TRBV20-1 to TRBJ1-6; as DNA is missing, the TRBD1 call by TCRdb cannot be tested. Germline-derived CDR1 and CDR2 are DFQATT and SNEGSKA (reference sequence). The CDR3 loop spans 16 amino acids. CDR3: CSASRGQGARNSPLHF.

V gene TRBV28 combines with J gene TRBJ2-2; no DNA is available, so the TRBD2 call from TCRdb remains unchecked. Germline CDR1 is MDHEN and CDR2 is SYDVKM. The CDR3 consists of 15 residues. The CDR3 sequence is CASSLEVARTGELFF. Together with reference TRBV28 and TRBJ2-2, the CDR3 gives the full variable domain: DVKVTQSSRYLVKRTGEKVFLECVQDMDHENMFWYRQDPGLGLRLIYFSYDVKMKEKGDIPEGYSVSREKKERFSLILESASTNQTSMYLCASSLEVARTGELFFGEGSRLTVL.

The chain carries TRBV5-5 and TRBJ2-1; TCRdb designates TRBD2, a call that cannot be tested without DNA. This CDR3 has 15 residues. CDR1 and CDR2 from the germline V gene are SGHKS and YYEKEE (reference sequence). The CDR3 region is CASRRLAGGNNEQFF.

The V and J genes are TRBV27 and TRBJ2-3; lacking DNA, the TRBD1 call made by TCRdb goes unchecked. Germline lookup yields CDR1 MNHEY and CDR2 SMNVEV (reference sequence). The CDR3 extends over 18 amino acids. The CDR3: CASSYRFGTGVHSDTQYF.

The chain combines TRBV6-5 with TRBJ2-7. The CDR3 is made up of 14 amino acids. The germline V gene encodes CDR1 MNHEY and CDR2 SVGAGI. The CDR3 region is CASSYSTHVYEQYF.

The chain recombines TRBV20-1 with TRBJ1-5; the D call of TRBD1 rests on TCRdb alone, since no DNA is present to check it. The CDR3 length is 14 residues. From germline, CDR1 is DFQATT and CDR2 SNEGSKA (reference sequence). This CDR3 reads CSARTGIRNQPQHF.

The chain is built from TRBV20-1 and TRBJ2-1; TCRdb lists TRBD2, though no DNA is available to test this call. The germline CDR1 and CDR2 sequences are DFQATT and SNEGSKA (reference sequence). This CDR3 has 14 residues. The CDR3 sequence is CSARGEGGYNEQFF.

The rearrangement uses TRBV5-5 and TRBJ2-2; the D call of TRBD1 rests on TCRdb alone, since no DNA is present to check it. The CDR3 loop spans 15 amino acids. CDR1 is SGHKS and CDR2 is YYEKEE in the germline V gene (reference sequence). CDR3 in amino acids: CASSRTTGQEKELFF. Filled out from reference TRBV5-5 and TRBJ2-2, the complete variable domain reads DAGVTQSPTHLIKTRGQQVTLRCSPISGHKSVSWYQQVLGQGPQFIFQYYEKEERGRGNFPDRFSARQFPNYSSELNVNALLLGDSALYLCASSRTTGQEKELFFGEGSRLTVL.

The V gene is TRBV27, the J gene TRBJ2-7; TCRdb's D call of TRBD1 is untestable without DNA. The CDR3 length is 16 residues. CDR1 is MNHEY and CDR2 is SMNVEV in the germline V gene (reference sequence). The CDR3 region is CASIPRAGTASYEQYF.

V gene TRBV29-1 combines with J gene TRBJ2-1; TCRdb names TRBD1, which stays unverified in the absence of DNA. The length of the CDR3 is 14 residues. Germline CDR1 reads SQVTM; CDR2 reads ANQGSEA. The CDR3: CSVATGIYDNEQFF.

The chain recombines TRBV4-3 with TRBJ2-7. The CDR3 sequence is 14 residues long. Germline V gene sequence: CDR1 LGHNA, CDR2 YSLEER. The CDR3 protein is CASSQDLVSYEQYF.

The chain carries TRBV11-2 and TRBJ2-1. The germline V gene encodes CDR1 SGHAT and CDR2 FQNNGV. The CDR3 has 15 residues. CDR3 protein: CASSSDYAYKNEQFF.

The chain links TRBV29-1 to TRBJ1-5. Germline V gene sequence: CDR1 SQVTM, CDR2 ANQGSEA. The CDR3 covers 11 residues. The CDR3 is CSVGDIQPQHF.

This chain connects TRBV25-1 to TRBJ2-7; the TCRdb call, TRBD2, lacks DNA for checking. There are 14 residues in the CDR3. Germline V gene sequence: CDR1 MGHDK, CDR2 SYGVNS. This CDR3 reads CASSVREDNYEQYF.